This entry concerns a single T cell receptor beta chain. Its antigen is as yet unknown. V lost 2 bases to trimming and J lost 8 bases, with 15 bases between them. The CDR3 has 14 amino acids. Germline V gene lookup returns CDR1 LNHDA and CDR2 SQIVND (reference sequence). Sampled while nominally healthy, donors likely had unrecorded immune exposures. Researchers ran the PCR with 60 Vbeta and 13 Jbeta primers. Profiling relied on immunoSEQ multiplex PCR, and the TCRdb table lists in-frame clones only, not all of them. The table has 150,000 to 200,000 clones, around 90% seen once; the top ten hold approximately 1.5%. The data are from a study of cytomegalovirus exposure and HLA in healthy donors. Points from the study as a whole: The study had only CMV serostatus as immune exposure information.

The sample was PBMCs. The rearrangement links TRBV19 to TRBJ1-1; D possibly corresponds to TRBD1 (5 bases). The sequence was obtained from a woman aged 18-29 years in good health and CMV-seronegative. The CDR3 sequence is CASSIRQGQAEAFF. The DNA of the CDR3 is TGTGCCAGTAGTATACGGCAGGGCCAGGCCGAAGCTTTCTTT. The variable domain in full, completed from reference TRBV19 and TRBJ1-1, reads DGGITQSPKYLFRKEGQNVTLSCEQNLNHDAMYWYRQDPGQGLRLIYYSQIVNDFQKGDIAEGYSVSREKKESFPLTVTSAQKNPTAFYLCASSIRQGQAEAFFGQGTRLTVV.